The 25 T cell receptor beta chains reported below all come from one sample, sequenced in a study of blood T cell repertoires in COVID-19. TCRdb's copy holds only in-frame clones and misses some; the assay was immunoSEQ multiplex PCR. The table lists about 110,000 clones, under 95% of them singletons. Sample: peripheral blood. The receptors stem from a woman aged 30 to 39 with acute or convalescent COVID-19.

This chain connects TRBV6-5 to TRBJ2-7, with TRBD1 matching 7 bases. The V gene's germline CDR1 is MNHEY and CDR2 SVGAGI. V trimming: 2 bases; J trimming: 2 bases; junction bases outside the gene matches: 6. This CDR3 spans 15 amino acids. The CDR3 nucleotides are TGTGCCAGCAGTTACCGGGACAGTAACACCTACGAGCAGTACTTC. Its protein is CASSYRDSNTYEQYF.

This clone was seen once. This chain joins TRBV19 and TRBJ1-1, with no clear D. Germline CDR1 LNHDA, CDR2 SQIVND (reference sequence). The CDR3 totals 13 residues. Trimming pared 3 bases from V and 1 base from J, leaving 6 bases between. The CDR3 is CASSMTGNTEAFF. DNA for the CDR3: TGTGCCAGTAGTATGACGGGGAACACTGAAGCTTTCTTT.

The CDR3 loop is CASSRGQGKAGYTF. DNA for the CDR3: TGTGCCAGCAGCCGGGGACAGGGGAAGGCTGGCTACACCTTC. The rearrangement uses TRBV14 and TRBJ1-2; 10 bases align to TRBD1. The junction had 6 bases not matched to a gene; V was cut back by 4 bases and J by 7 bases. This CDR3 has 14 amino acids. Germline V lookup: CDR1 SGHDN, CDR2 FVKESK. The whole variable domain, filled in from reference TRBV14 and TRBJ1-2, reads EAGVTQFPSHSVIEKGQTVTLRCDPISGHDNLYWYRRVMGKEIKFLLHFVKESKQDESGMPNNRFLAERTGGTYSTLKVQPAELEDSGVYFCASSRGQGKAGYTFGSGTRLTVV.

The chain is built from TRBV27 and TRBJ2-7; D is perhaps TRBD2 (5 bases). Germline V gene data show CDR1 as MNHEY and CDR2 as SMNVEV (reference sequence). CDR3 length equals 16 residues. V was shortened by 6 bases and J by 0 bases, with 18 bases between the two germline ends. DNA of the CDR3: TGTGCCAGCAGACCCGGGGAACCCGTTAACTCCTACGAGCAGTACTTC. Its protein is CASRPGEPVNSYEQYF.

This chain joins TRBV5-6 and TRBJ2-7; 8 nucleotides align to TRBD1. The CDR3 runs 13 residues. V trimming: 3 bases; J trimming: 3 bases; junction bases outside the gene matches: 2. Germline V gene lookup returns CDR1 SGHDT and CDR2 YYEEEE. For the CDR3, the DNA is TGTGCCAGCAGCTACGGACAGGGCTACGAGCAGTACTTC. Amino acid sequence: CASSYGQGYEQYF.

The chain recombines TRBV6-1 with TRBJ1-1; 7 bases agree with TRBD1. V lost 5 bases to trimming and J lost 3 bases; unmatched junction nucleotides: 6. In germline, CDR1 is MNHNS, CDR2 SASEGT. This CDR3 is built from 14 residues. In DNA form, the CDR3 reads TGTGCCAGCAGTAGACAGGGATGGGACACTGAAGCTTTCTTT. Residues: CASSRQGWDTEAFF.

The chain recombines TRBV3-1 (or the pseudogene TRBV3-2) with TRBJ2-3; 8 bases align to TRBD1. The CDR3 sequence is 13 residues long. Germline trimming cut 8 bases from V and 4 bases from J; bases unmatched to any gene: 5. Germline V gene sequence: CDR1 LGHDT, CDR2 YNNKEL (reference sequence). The CDR3: CASDDRGADTQYF. CDR3 nucleotide sequence: TGTGCCAGCGATGACAGGGGTGCAGATACGCAGTATTTT.

This clone has more than one count but fewer than ten. V is TRBV28 and J is TRBJ2-1; a weak D match, TRBD2 (5 bases). V was trimmed by 6 bases and J by 3 bases, leaving 15 bases between them. From germline, CDR1 is MDHEN and CDR2 SYDVKM. The CDR3 covers 15 residues. The CDR3 reads CASSLERTVYNEQFF. The CDR3 DNA is TGTGCCAGCAGCTTGGAAAGGACTGTCTACAATGAGCAGTTCTTC.

In the case of this clone: No DNA is shown, since the ends of the CDR3 on it are uncertain; the CDR3 is the one TCRdb lists. The chain recombines TRBV5-1 with TRBJ1-1; the table's TRBD1 call for D was not verified on the DNA. The CDR3 spans 16 amino acids, including both terminal residues. The germline CDR1 and CDR2 sequences are SGHRS and YFSETQ. The CDR3 here is CASSFGPGGMNTEAFF.

The rearrangement links TRBV7-9 to TRBJ2-7; D is undetermined. The CDR3 has 15 residues. V lost 1 base and J lost 0, with 10 bases in between. The germline CDR1 and CDR2 sequences are SEHNR and FQNEAQ (reference sequence). The CDR3 DNA reads TGTGCCAGCAGCTTAGAAGCCGATGTCTCCTACGAGCAGTACTTC. This translates into CASSLEADVSYEQYF.

V usage is TRBV27 and J usage is TRBJ2-7; maybe TRBD1 (7 bases). CDR1 MNHEY and CDR2 SMNVEV come from the germline V gene (reference sequence). This CDR3 comprises 15 residues. Trimming stripped 11 bases from V and 5 bases from J, with 25 bases between. Here the CDR3 DNA reads TGTGCCGGTAAGGCGGGGACAGCCGTTGGGGACGAGCAGTACTTC. Translation: CAGKAGTAVGDEQYF.

The gene calls are TRBV11-3 and TRBJ2-1; possible D gene TRBD2, 6 bases. CDR3 length equals 16 residues. Germline CDR1 and CDR2: SGHNT and YENEEA. Trimming left V 5 bases short and J 9 bases short, with 23 bases between. CDR3 coding DNA: TGTGCCAGCAGCCCCGTATCGGGCGGGGCTTGGGTTGAGCAGTTCTTC. It translates to CASSPVSGGAWVEQFF.

This clone appeared a single time. The CDR3 nucleotides read TGTGCCAGCTCACGACAGGTGTCGACCCAGTACTTC. Residues: CASSRQVSTQYF. This sequence joins TRBV18 and TRBJ2-5; a weak D match, TRBD1 (6 bases). Germline CDR1 KGHSH, CDR2 LQKENI. Trimming cost V 4 bases and J 7 bases, with 10 bases left between them. The CDR3 consists of 12 residues.

A few counts support this clone. This chain uses TRBV12-5 with TRBJ1-5, with TRBD1 identical over 7 bases. This CDR3 comprises 15 residues. Germline loops: CDR1 LGHNT, CDR2 FRNRAP. The junction had 1 base not matched to a gene; V was cut back by 1 base and J by 1 base. The CDR3 nucleotides are TGTGCTAGTGGTTTGGGGACAGGAAGCAATCAGCCCCAGCATTTT. It codes for CASGLGTGSNQPQHF.

The chain is built from TRBV19 and TRBJ1-1; 11 bases align to TRBD1. Germline CDR1 is LNHDA and CDR2 is SQIVND (reference sequence). There are 18 residues in the CDR3. Losses at the gene ends were 0 bases for V and 5 bases for J; bases not matched to a gene: 11. In nucleotides, the CDR3 is TGTGCCAGTAGTATAGATCTATGGACAGGGGGCGCTGAAACTGAAGCTTTCTTT. Amino acids: CASSIDLWTGGAETEAFF.

This clone was detected only a few times. This chain uses TRBV5-1 with TRBJ1-5; 7 bases line up with TRBD1. V trimming: 1 base; J trimming: 4 bases; junction bases outside the gene matches: 2. CDR1 is SGHRS, CDR2 YFSETQ, per germline. CDR3 length equals 14 residues. The CDR3 DNA follows: TGCGCCAGCAGCTTGTCAGGGGGGAATCAGCCCCAGCATTTT. This codes for CASSLSGGNQPQHF.

V and J are TRBV28 and TRBJ1-1, with D possibly matching TRBD1 (5 bases). Trimming removed 3 bases from V and 10 bases from J, with 18 bases in between. This CDR3 region has 14 residues. The germline V gene encodes CDR1 MDHEN and CDR2 SYDVKM. The CDR3 sequence is CASSFEVRALGAFF. The CDR3 nucleotides are TGTGCCAGCAGTTTTGAAGTCAGGGCCCTCGGAGCTTTCTTT.

The J gene is TRBJ2-2, the V gene TRBV30, with D uncertain. Germline V gives CDR1 GTSNPN, CDR2 SVGIG (reference sequence). The V end was cut by 1 base, the J end by 4 bases, with 10 bases between. The CDR3 runs to 14 residues. Here the CDR3 reads CAWSGLRGTGELFF. The CDR3 DNA reads as TGTGCCTGGAGTGGATTGCGCGGCACCGGGGAGCTGTTTTTT.

V usage is TRBV29-1 and J usage is TRBJ1-1, with D tentatively TRBD1 (5 bases). Trimming removed 5 bases at V and 5 bases at J, with 9 bases between. The germline CDR1 and CDR2 sequences are SQVTM and ANQGSEA. The CDR3 spans 11 residues. CDR3 region: CSVSGGTEAFF. The CDR3 nucleotides are TGCAGCGTTTCGGGGGGGACTGAAGCTTTCTTT.

The CDR3 region is CASSHGGGVGGELFF. The CDR3 DNA follows: TGTGCCAGCAGCCACGGCGGGGGGGTCGGCGGGGAGCTGTTTTTT. V usage is TRBV4-2 and J usage is TRBJ2-2; 9 positions agree with TRBD2. The CDR3 has 15 amino acids. Losses at the gene ends were 3 bases for V and 7 bases for J; bases not matched to a gene: 6. Per the germline V gene, CDR1 is LGHNA and CDR2 is YNFKEQ.

The CDR3: CASSLAGVPKNIQYF. CDR3 DNA sequence: TGTGCCAGCAGCTTAGCAGGGGTCCCCAAAAACATTCAGTACTTC. The chain recombines TRBV11-3 with TRBJ2-4; the D gene is possibly TRBD1 (6 bases). The germline gives CDR1 SGHNT, CDR2 YENEEA. The length of the CDR3 is 15 residues. V lost 1 base, J lost 2 bases, and 9 bases lay in between.

The chain uses TRBV18 and TRBJ2-1; TRBD2 aligns across 9 bases. The CDR3 extends over 14 amino acids. Germline V gene data show CDR1 as KGHSH and CDR2 as LQKENI. V was clipped by 8 bases and J by 7 bases; unmatched bases: 9. The CDR3 DNA is TGTGCCAGCGGAACTAGCGGGCGGGGAAATGAGCAGTTCTTC. This gives the protein CASGTSGRGNEQFF.

The chain links TRBV4-1 to TRBJ1-1, with a weak D call TRBD1 (6 bases). V was trimmed by 4 bases and J by 1 base, leaving 13 bases between them. Per germline, CDR1 MGHRA and CDR2 YSYEKL. This CDR3 has 15 residues. The CDR3 DNA reads as TGCGCCAGCAGCCCTCACGACAGGAGGAACACTGAAGCTTTCTTT. Its protein is CASSPHDRRNTEAFF.

The chain joins TRBV3-1 (or the pseudogene TRBV3-2) to TRBJ2-7; 10 bases are shared with TRBD2. Germline V gives CDR1 LGHDT, CDR2 YNNKEL (reference sequence). J was trimmed by 7 bases and V by 0 bases; bases with no gene match: 12. This CDR3 spans 17 amino acids. The CDR3 here is CASSQDELAGSVGEQYF. The CDR3 nucleotides are TGTGCCAGCAGCCAAGATGAACTAGCGGGATCAGTTGGAGAGCAGTACTTC.

The chain uses TRBV29-1 and TRBJ2-3; D gene uncertain. The CDR3 is 13 residues long. Germline V CDR1 and CDR2: SQVTM, ANQGSEA. Trimming cost V 6 bases and J 2 bases, with 12 bases left between them. The CDR3 DNA is TGCAGCGTGAACCCTCAGGCCACAGATACGCAGTATTTT. Translating gives CSVNPQATDTQYF.